This TCR beta chain was captured in a study of shared clonotypes between healthy human individuals. Broader study findings: Only blood was sampled, and tissue TCR repertoires likely differ from blood ones. Memory subsets generally showed smaller estimated richness than naive subsets did.

The CDR3 contains 16 residues. CDR1 is MNHNY, CDR2 SVGAGI, per germline (reference sequence). V lost 2 bases and J 3 bases, leaving 16 bases between the germline ends. Here immunoSEQ multiplex PCR was the method, and the copy in TCRdb shows in-frame clones only, minus some. The sample carries around 2,000,000 clones, approximately 94% recorded once. Positively selected for CCR7, the CD45RO-negative cells used as naive CD8 cells excluded terminally differentiated effector memory CD45RA+ cells. Each of the donors was a healthy adult who was HIV-negative and had not had a recent acute infection or vaccination. Turning to this clone: No antigen is known for it.

The sequence was obtained from a man aged 18 to 35 in good health. The rearrangement uses TRBV6-6 and TRBJ2-5, with a tentative D call TRBD1 (6 bases). Sequenced sample: naive CD8+ T cells sorted from blood. The CDR3 reads CASSYGGRGSKETQYF. The DNA of the CDR3 is TGTGCCAGCAGTTACGGGGGCAGGGGAAGTAAAGAGACCCAGTACTTC.